This TCR beta chain was sequenced during a study of T cell responses to AZD1222 COVID-19 vaccine. General study results and limits: Baseline testing showed seropositivity in only 6 or 7 AZD1222 recipients. Regions left unmutated in variants are reportedly the target of nearly half of spike-specific TCRs. The sample set comprised mostly white British donors with more females, and clonal diversity was possibly underestimated.

For this clone: Its cognate antigen is unknown.

Sequenced by immunoSEQ multiplex PCR; TCRdb stores in-frame clones only, minus some. This table holds about 140,000 clones. Germline assignment: CDR1 SGHRS and CDR2 YFSETQ. Trimming cost V 5 bases and J 5 bases, with 16 bases left between them. The CDR3 has 14 residues. The chain couples TRBV5-1 to TRBJ1-2; D is perhaps TRBD1 (5 bases). The clonotype comes from an adult in good health. Material: peripheral blood. CDR3 protein: CASRFRDGAYGYTF. In DNA form, the CDR3 reads TGCGCCAGCAGGTTCAGGGACGGCGCATATGGCTACACCTTC.